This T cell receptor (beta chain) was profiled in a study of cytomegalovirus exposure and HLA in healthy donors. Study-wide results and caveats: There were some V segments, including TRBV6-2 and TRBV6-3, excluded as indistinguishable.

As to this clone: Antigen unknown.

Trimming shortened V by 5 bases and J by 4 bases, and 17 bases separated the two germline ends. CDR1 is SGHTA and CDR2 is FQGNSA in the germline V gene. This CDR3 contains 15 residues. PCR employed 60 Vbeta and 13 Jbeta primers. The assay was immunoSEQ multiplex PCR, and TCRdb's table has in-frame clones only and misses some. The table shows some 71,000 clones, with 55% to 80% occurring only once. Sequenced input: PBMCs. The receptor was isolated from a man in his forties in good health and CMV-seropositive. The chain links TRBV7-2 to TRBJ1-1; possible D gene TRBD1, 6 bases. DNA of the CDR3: TGTGCCAGCAGCCCCCATGGGGGGGCGTTCACTGAAGCTTTCTTT. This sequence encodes CASSPHGGAFTEAFF.